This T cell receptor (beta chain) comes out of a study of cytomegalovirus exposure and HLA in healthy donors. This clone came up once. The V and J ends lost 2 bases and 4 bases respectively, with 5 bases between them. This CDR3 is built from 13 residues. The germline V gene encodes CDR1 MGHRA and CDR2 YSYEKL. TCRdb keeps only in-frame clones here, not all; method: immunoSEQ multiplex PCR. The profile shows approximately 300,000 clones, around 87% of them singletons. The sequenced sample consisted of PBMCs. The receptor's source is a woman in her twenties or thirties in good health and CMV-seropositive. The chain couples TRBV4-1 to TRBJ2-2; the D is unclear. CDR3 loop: CASSQSSTGELFF. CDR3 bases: TGCGCCAGCAGCCAATCTAGCACCGGGGAGCTGTTTTTT.